Below are 11 T cell receptor beta chains sequenced from a single sample in a study of blood T cell repertoires in COVID-19. Only in-frame clones appear in the TCRdb table, and some are missing; sequencing was by immunoSEQ multiplex PCR. Of 150,000 to 200,000 clones listed, about 90% are singletons. Source material: peripheral blood. These receptors were obtained from a man aged 45-65 years with acute or convalescent COVID-19.

This clone came up once. V and J are TRBV18 and TRBJ1-4; the match to TRBD1 covers 8 bases. The CDR3 totals 14 residues. The V and J ends lost 3 bases and 8 bases, in that order; junction bases with no gene match: 5. Looked up from germline, CDR1 is KGHSH and CDR2 is LQKENI. The CDR3 protein is CASSPDRAGEKLFF. The CDR3 DNA follows: TGTGCCAGCTCACCGGACAGGGCCGGAGAAAAACTGTTTTTT.

The V and J genes are TRBV5-4 and TRBJ2-3; TRBD2 might be the D (6 bases). Germline CDR1 reads SGHNT; CDR2 reads YYREEE (reference sequence). The CDR3 is made up of 12 amino acids. With 4 bases removed from V and 5 bases from J, the gap between germline ends came to 8 bases. The chain's CDR3 is CASSQAGDTQYF. The CDR3 DNA reads TGTGCCAGCAGCCAAGCGGGAGATACGCAGTATTTT.

The rearrangement joins TRBV6-5 to TRBJ2-7, with D possibly matching TRBD1 (6 bases). V lost 5 bases and J 7 bases, leaving 18 bases between the germline ends. Germline CDR1 MNHEY, CDR2 SVGAGI. The CDR3 has 14 residues. CDR3 sequence reads: CASSPYRDGDEQYV. The CDR3 region has the DNA TGTGCCAGCAGTCCCTACAGGGACGGTGATGAGCAGTACGTC.

V usage is TRBV19 and J usage is TRBJ2-1; TRBD2 matches at 13 bases. J lost 4 bases, V lost 7 bases, and 4 bases had no gene match. The CDR3 covers 15 residues. Germline V gene sequence: CDR1 LNHDA, CDR2 SQIVND (reference sequence). The DNA of the CDR3 is TGTGCCAGTAAAAAACTAGCGGGAGGGTACAATGAGCAGTTCTTC. It yields the protein CASKKLAGGYNEQFF. Filled out from reference TRBV19 and TRBJ2-1, the complete variable domain reads DGGITQSPKYLFRKEGQNVTLSCEQNLNHDAMYWYRQDPGQGLRLIYYSQIVNDFQKGDIAEGYSVSREKKESFPLTVTSAQKNPTAFYLCASKKLAGGYNEQFFGPGTRLTVL.

The V call is TRBV6-2 or TRBV6-3, the J call TRBJ2-7; D might be TRBD2 (6 bases). CDR3 length equals 14 residues. V gave up 6 bases and J gave up 5 bases, with 17 bases separating them. Germline-derived CDR1 and CDR2 are MNHEY and SVGEGT. Written as DNA, the CDR3 is TGTGCCAGCAGCCGGGACTTACCTAGGAACGAGCAGTACGTC. As protein: CASSRDLPRNEQYV.

This clone was counted once. This chain links TRBV9 with TRBJ2-7, with 10 bases that match TRBD2. Trimming removed 0 bases from V and 0 bases from J; junction bases left unmatched: 9. The length of the CDR3 is 18 residues. The germline V gene has CDR1 SGDLS and CDR2 YYNGEE. Here the CDR3 DNA reads TGTGCCAGCAGCGTAGGCGATAGCGGGAGGCTCAGCTCCTACGAGCAGTACTTC. Protein sequence: CASSVGDSGRLSSYEQYF.

With regard to this clone: Germline and junction disagree at one end, which may indicate a read error. J is TRBJ1-3 and V is TRBV7-9; TRBD1 agrees at 10 bases. The germline V gene has CDR1 SEHNR and CDR2 FQNEAQ (reference sequence). The CDR3 covers 17 residues. The CDR3 loop reads CASSLAGTGASGNTIYF. The CDR3 DNA reads TGTGCCAGCAGTTTAGCCGGGACAGGGGCCTCTGGAAACACCATATATTTT.

The gene calls are TRBV7-2 and TRBJ2-7; 8 nucleotides line up with TRBD2. From germline, CDR1 is SGHTA and CDR2 FQGNSA. There are 15 residues in the CDR3. The ends lost 0 bases at V and 4 bases at J; junction bases unmatched: 5. DNA of the CDR3: TGTGCCAGCAGCTTAGCGGCTAGCGGGCAGTACGAGCAGTACTTC. It translates to CASSLAASGQYEQYF.

This clone has more than one count but fewer than ten. This chain joins TRBV27 and TRBJ1-4, with 9 bases identical to TRBD1. CDR3 length: 15 residues. V shed 5 bases, J shed 4 bases, and the junction held 5 bases outside the gene matches. The germline CDR1 and CDR2 sequences are MNHEY and SMNVEV (reference sequence). In nucleotides, the CDR3 is TGTGCCAGCAGTCCGTGGACAGGGGATAATGAAAAACTGTTTTTT. It yields the protein CASSPWTGDNEKLFF.

V and J are TRBV15 and TRBJ1-2; D gene uncertain. Germline assignment: CDR1 LNHNV and CDR2 YYDKDF (reference sequence). The CDR3 length is 12 residues. V was cut by 0 bases and J by 5 bases, with 4 bases left in between. CDR3 DNA: TGTGCCACCAGCAGAGAAGAGTATGGCTACACCTTC. Amino acids: CATSREEYGYTF.

The chain links TRBV5-1 to TRBJ1-3; D might be TRBD1 (5 bases). This CDR3 comprises 17 residues. Germline assignment: CDR1 SGHRS and CDR2 YFSETQ. V lost 4 bases and J lost 0, with 17 bases in between. The DNA of the CDR3 is TGCGCCAGCAGCCTAACTGACAGATTAAGCTCTGGAAACACCATATATTTT. It specifies CASSLTDRLSSGNTIYF.